A single sample is the source of the 13 T cell receptor beta chains below, sequenced in a study of T cells in localized non-small cell lung cancer. Measured with immunoSEQ multiplex PCR; TCRdb has only the in-frame clones, and not every one. The sample consists of some 80,000 clones, 70% to 90% of them appearing once. The sequencing used peripheral blood, collected before any cancer treatment. These receptors were taken from a man aged 40-75 years with stage I lung adenocarcinoma.

The chain uses TRBV23-1 and TRBJ2-2, with D possibly being TRBD1 (5 bases). TRBV23-1 is treated as an ORF (open reading frame) with a function not yet certain. CDR3 length equals 18 residues. Trimming shortened V by 1 base and J by 4 bases, and 19 bases separated the two germline ends. CDR3 nucleotides: TGCGCCAGCAGTCAATTGGGTCAACAGGCAAAGGGCACCGGGGAGCTGTTTTTT. Amino acid sequence: CASSQLGQQAKGTGELFF.

The rearrangement uses TRBV6-1 and TRBJ2-7; a possible D gene is TRBD1 (5 bases). CDR1 is MNHNS and CDR2 is SASEGT in the germline V gene. The V gene lost 8 bases and the J gene lost 0 bases, with 14 bases spanning the gap. This CDR3 has 14 residues. The CDR3 DNA sequence: TGTGCCAGCCGTCAGGGTACAAGCTCCTACGAGCAGTACTTC. Translating gives CASRQGTSSYEQYF.

V and J are TRBV9 and TRBJ2-7, with 11 bases that match TRBD2. Germline CDR1 is SGDLS and CDR2 is YYNGEE. The CDR3 extends over 18 amino acids. V trimming: 3 bases; J trimming: 5 bases; junction bases outside the gene matches: 16. CDR3 loop: CASSASLPATSGSDEQYF. CDR3 sequence (DNA): TGTGCCAGCAGCGCATCGCTCCCCGCTACTAGCGGGAGCGACGAGCAGTACTTC. Full variable domain (remainder filled in from reference TRBV9 and TRBJ2-7): DSGVTQTPKHLITATGQRVTLRCSPRSGDLSVYWYQQSLDQGLQFLIQYYNGEERAKGNILERFSAQQFPDLHSELNLSSLELGDSALYFCASSASLPATSGSDEQYFGPGTRLTVT.

The chain carries TRBV11-3 and TRBJ2-3; 11 bases are shared with TRBD2. Unmatched junction bases numbered 1, after V lost 4 bases and J lost 4 bases. The CDR3 covers 14 residues. Germline-derived CDR1 and CDR2 are SGHNT and YENEEA. In DNA form, the CDR3 reads TGTGCCAGCAGCTGGACTAGCGGGTCAGATACGCAGTATTTT. It translates to CASSWTSGSDTQYF.

The chain joins TRBV4-1 to TRBJ2-5, with D uncertain. CDR1 and CDR2 from the germline V gene are MGHRA and YSYEKL. V shed 4 bases and J shed 0 bases, with 9 bases lying between them. The CDR3 loop spans 14 amino acids. The CDR3 spells CASSRARYQETQYF. CDR3 coding DNA: TGCGCCAGCAGCCGGGCTCGGTACCAAGAGACCCAGTACTTC.

J is TRBJ1-2 and V is TRBV5-1, with TRBD1 as a possible D gene (5 bases). CDR3 length: 15 amino acids. Germline CDR1 and CDR2: SGHRS and YFSETQ. V shed 1 base and J shed 0 bases, with 10 bases lying between them. CDR3 DNA: TGCGCCAGCAGCTTGAGTTCACAGGCTAACTATGGCTACACCTTC. Its protein is CASSLSSQANYGYTF.

This clone has more than one count but fewer than ten. The rearrangement links TRBV18 to TRBJ2-2; TRBD1 aligns across 10 bases. From germline, CDR1 is KGHSH and CDR2 LQKENI. The CDR3 covers 15 residues. The trim removed 3 bases at V and 6 bases at J, leaving 4 bases unmatched. The CDR3 loop is CASSPGQGLAGELFF. CDR3 in DNA: TGTGCCAGCTCACCGGGACAGGGGCTCGCCGGGGAGCTGTTTTTT.

The genes are TRBV6-1 and TRBJ2-3, with D unclear. Germline CDR1 and CDR2: MNHNS and SASEGT. V was trimmed by 5 bases and J by 0 bases, leaving 9 bases between them. There are 14 residues in the CDR3. CDR3 residues: CASSPLGSTDTQYF. The CDR3 bases are TGTGCCAGCAGTCCTCTCGGTAGCACAGATACGCAGTATTTT.

V and J are TRBV27 and TRBJ1-1; D gene uncertain. Trimming left V 5 bases short and J 6 bases short, with 28 bases between. This CDR3 is 18 amino acids long. From germline, CDR1 is MNHEY and CDR2 SMNVEV (reference sequence). The CDR3 region has the DNA TGTGCCAGCAGTGCAGATAGGAGGTCTCTAACCCGAACCCCTGAAGCTTTCTTT. This encodes CASSADRRSLTRTPEAFF.

The V gene is TRBV7-2, the J gene TRBJ1-1; maybe TRBD1 (5 bases). Trimming cost V 1 base and J 0 bases, with 15 bases left between them. CDR3 length equals 17 residues. Germline lookup yields CDR1 SGHTA and CDR2 FQGNSA. This CDR3 is CASSLGPGRMVNTEAFF. The CDR3 nucleotides are TGTGCCAGCAGCTTAGGCCCAGGGAGAATGGTGAACACTGAAGCTTTCTTT.

V is TRBV30 and J is TRBJ1-4, with D tentatively TRBD1 (6 bases). The CDR3 runs 14 residues. Germline V gene lookup returns CDR1 GTSNPN and CDR2 SVGIG (reference sequence). V lost 1 base and J 10 bases, leaving 16 bases between the germline ends. CDR3 DNA sequence: TGTGCCTGGAGTGATCGGACAGAGGGCCGAAAACTGTTTTTT. As protein: CAWSDRTEGRKLFF.

CDR3 in DNA: TGTGCCTGGAGTGCAGCAGGGACACTGTTTTTT. This codes for CAWSAAGTLFF. This rearrangement joins TRBV30 to TRBJ1-4; maybe TRBD1 (5 bases). Germline CDR1 GTSNPN, CDR2 SVGIG (reference sequence). This CDR3 region has 11 residues. The V end was cut by 1 base, the J end by 13 bases, with 10 bases between.

The V gene is TRBV7-2, the J gene TRBJ2-6; unclear D gene. V was shortened by 1 base and J by 0 bases, with 7 bases between the two germline ends. Germline CDR1 reads SGHTA; CDR2 reads FQGNSA. CDR3 length: 16 residues. CDR3 sequence reads: CASSLVRSSGANVLTF. The CDR3 bases are TGTGCCAGCAGCTTAGTACGATCCTCTGGGGCCAACGTCCTGACTTTC.